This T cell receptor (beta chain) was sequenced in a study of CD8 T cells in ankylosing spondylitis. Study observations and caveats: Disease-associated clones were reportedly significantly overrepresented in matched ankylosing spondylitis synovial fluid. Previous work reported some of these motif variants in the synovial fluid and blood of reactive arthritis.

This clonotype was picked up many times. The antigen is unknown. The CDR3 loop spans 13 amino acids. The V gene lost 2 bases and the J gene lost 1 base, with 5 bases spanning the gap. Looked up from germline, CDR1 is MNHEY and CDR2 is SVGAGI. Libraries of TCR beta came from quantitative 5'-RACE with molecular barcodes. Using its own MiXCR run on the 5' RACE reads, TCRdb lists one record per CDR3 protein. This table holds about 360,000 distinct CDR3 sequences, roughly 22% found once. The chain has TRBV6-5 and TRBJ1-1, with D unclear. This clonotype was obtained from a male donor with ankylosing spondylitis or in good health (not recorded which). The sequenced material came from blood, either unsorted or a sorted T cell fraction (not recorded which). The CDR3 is CASSYGENTEAFF. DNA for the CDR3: TGTGCCAGCAGTTACGGGGAGAACACTGAAGCTTTCTTT.